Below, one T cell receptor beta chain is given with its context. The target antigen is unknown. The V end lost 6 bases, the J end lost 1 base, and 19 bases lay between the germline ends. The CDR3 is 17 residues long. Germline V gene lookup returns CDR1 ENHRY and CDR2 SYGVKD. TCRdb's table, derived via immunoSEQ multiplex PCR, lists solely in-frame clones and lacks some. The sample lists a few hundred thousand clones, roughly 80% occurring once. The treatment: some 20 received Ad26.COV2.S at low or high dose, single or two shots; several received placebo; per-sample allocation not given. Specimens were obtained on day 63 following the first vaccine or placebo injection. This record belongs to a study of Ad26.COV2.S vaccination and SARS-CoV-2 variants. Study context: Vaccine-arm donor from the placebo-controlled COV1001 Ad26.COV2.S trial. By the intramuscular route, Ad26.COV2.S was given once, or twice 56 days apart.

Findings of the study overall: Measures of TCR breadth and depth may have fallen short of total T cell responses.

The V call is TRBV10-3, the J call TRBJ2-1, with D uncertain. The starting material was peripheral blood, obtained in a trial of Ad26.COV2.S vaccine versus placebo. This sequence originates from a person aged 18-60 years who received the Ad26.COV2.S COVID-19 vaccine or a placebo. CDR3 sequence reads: CAIRRIERKGSYNEQFF. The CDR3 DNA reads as TGTGCCATCAGAAGAATCGAGAGGAAGGGTTCCTACAATGAGCAGTTCTTC.